The TCR beta chain described here comes from a study of control samples from healthy donors and cancer patients. The CDR3 covers 13 residues. Per the germline V gene, CDR1 is SGHVS and CDR2 is FNYEAQ. V lost 6 bases, J lost 3 bases, and 10 bases lay in between. Assay used: immunoSEQ multiplex PCR; TCRdb lists only in-frame clones, some missing. Of just under 150,000 clones listed, about 91% are singletons. The TCR sequence derives from a man younger than 45 in good health. The chain uses TRBV7-6 and TRBJ2-3; TRBD2 might be the D (5 bases). The sequenced material came from blood. CDR3 residues: CASRSPGTDTQYF. In DNA form, the CDR3 reads TGTGCCAGCAGATCCCCGGGAACAGATACGCAGTATTTT.